These 29 T cell receptor beta chains were all obtained from the same sample, sequenced in a study of shared clonotypes between healthy human individuals. TCRdb's table, derived via immunoSEQ multiplex PCR, lists solely in-frame clones and lacks some. The sample comprises over a million clones, about 80% of which are singletons, and around 0.47% rests with the top ten. Sequenced sample: memory CD4+ T cells from PBMCs. Stated subset: CD45RA-negative fraction. The receptors derive from a man between 18 and 29 years old in good health. Some clones in this sample may be carry-over from other donors' samples.

The CDR3 protein is CASSQDSGRYNEQFF. As DNA, the CDR3 is TGTGCCAGCAGCCAAGACAGCGGGAGGTACAATGAGCAGTTCTTC. The chain has TRBV14 and TRBJ2-1, with 9 nucleotides matching TRBD2. V was pared by 0 bases and J by 4 bases, with 1 base of the junction left unmatched. This CDR3 is built from 15 residues. The germline gives CDR1 SGHDN, CDR2 FVKESK.

The V call is TRBV5-1, the J call TRBJ2-5; 14 bases fit TRBD2. The CDR3 length is 16 residues. With V trimmed by 4 bases and J by 5 bases, 7 bases remained unmatched. Looked up from germline, CDR1 is SGHRS and CDR2 is YFSETQ. CDR3 region: CASSTGLAGEWETQYF. The CDR3, as DNA: TGCGCCAGCAGCACGGGACTAGCGGGAGAGTGGGAGACCCAGTACTTC. Full variable domain (missing parts from reference TRBV5-1 and TRBJ2-5): KAGVTQTPRYLIKTRGQQVTLSCSPISGHRSVSWYQQTPGQGLQFLFEYFSETQRNKGNFPGRFSGRQFSNSRSEMNVSTLELGDSALYLCASSTGLAGEWETQYFGPGTRLLVL.

Concerning this clone itself: This sample also contains other DNA sequences that code for the same CDR3. V gene TRBV18 combines with J gene TRBJ1-3; no reliable D call. Germline CDR1 and CDR2: KGHSH and LQKENI. The CDR3 spans 14 residues. Trimming stripped 3 bases from V and 1 base from J, with 7 bases between. This chain's CDR3 is CASSPEYSGNTIYF. CDR3 in DNA: TGTGCCAGCTCACCCGAGTATTCTGGAAACACCATATATTTT.

V usage is TRBV7-6 and J usage is TRBJ2-3, with D unclear. V was shortened by 3 bases and J by 2 bases, with 9 bases between the two germline ends. Germline V gives CDR1 SGHVS, CDR2 FNYEAQ. The CDR3 has 14 amino acids. The CDR3 DNA sequence: TGTGCCAGCAGCTTGTCTTGGGCCACAGATACGCAGTATTTT. Translation gives CASSLSWATDTQYF.

J is TRBJ2-1 and V is TRBV7-2, with 7 bases aligning to TRBD1. Germline trimming cut 8 bases from V and 1 base from J; bases unmatched to any gene: 2. The CDR3 runs 13 residues. Germline CDR1 reads SGHTA; CDR2 reads FQGNSA. The CDR3 spells CASQTGSYNEQFF. In DNA form, the CDR3 reads TGTGCCAGCCAGACAGGGTCCTACAATGAGCAGTTCTTC.

Within the sample, this clone is medium-sized. The gene calls are TRBV5-4 and TRBJ2-5; D uncertain. V lost 3 bases and J lost 5, with 14 bases in between. Germline loops: CDR1 SGHNT, CDR2 YYREEE (reference sequence). CDR3 length: 14 amino acids. CDR3: CASSSLGNEETQYF. CDR3 nucleotides: TGTGCCAGCAGCTCCCTAGGAAATGAGGAGACCCAGTACTTC.

This chain links TRBV2 with TRBJ2-5; 12 positions match TRBD2. Losses at the gene ends were 5 bases for V and 5 bases for J; bases not matched to a gene: 18. CDR3 size: 19 residues. The germline gives CDR1 SNHLY, CDR2 FYNNEI. CDR3 DNA sequence: TGTGCCAGCAGTTTTTTAGGTTGGACTAGCGGGACCCAATCGGAGACCCAGTACTTC. The encoded protein is CASSFLGWTSGTQSETQYF.

With regard to this clone: This same CDR3 is encoded by further DNA sequences in the sample. The chain has TRBV6-6 and TRBJ2-7; TRBD1 agrees at 8 bases. Germline V lookup: CDR1 MNHNY, CDR2 SVGAGI (reference sequence). This CDR3 is 14 amino acids long. The V segment lost 4 bases and the J segment 1 base; nucleotides outside the gene matches: 3. The DNA for the CDR3 is TGTGCCAGCAGTTGGACAGGGACTTCCTACGAGCAGTACTTC. It codes for CASSWTGTSYEQYF.

The genes are TRBV7-3 and TRBJ2-2; D perhaps matches TRBD2 (6 bases). With 6 bases removed from V and 8 bases from J, the gap between germline ends came to 16 bases. Germline CDR1 and CDR2: SGHTA and FQGTGA. The CDR3 has 14 residues. Here the CDR3 reads CASRRDPSTGELFF. CDR3 coding DNA: TGTGCCAGCAGGCGGGACCCCTCGACGGGGGAGCTGTTTTTT.

V and J are TRBV18 and TRBJ1-1, with D unresolved. Trimming pared 4 bases from V and 0 bases from J, leaving 15 bases between. This CDR3 has 16 amino acids. Germline CDR1 reads KGHSH; CDR2 reads LQKENI. The CDR3 coding sequence is TGTGCCAGCTCACGGGCGCCCCCCGCCCTGAACACTGAAGCTTTCTTT. Translated, it gives CASSRAPPALNTEAFF.

The V call is TRBV10-1, the J call TRBJ2-1; the match to TRBD2 covers 11 bases. Germline loops: CDR1 WNHNN, CDR2 SYGVQD (reference sequence). The CDR3 loop spans 15 amino acids. V was clipped by 6 bases and J by 5 bases; unmatched bases: 6. In nucleotides, the CDR3 is TGCGCCAGCAGCTCCGGGACTAGCGGTCACAATGAGCAGTTCTTC. As protein: CASSSGTSGHNEQFF.

The J gene is TRBJ2-2, the V gene TRBV7-2; no reliable D call. This CDR3 has 13 amino acids. Trimming removed 1 base at V and 6 bases at J, with 6 bases between. CDR1 is SGHTA, CDR2 FQGNSA, per germline. In nucleotides, the CDR3 is TGTGCCAGCAGCTTAGGCGTCTCCGGGGAGCTGTTTTTT. This gives the protein CASSLGVSGELFF.

Concerning this clone: The sample holds other DNA sequences that translate to the same CDR3. The chain recombines TRBV7-9 with TRBJ1-1; no clear D gene. Deletions cut 2 bases from V and 1 base from J, with 5 bases between. Looked up from germline, CDR1 is SEHNR and CDR2 is FQNEAQ (reference sequence). CDR3 size: 13 residues. This chain's CDR3 is CASSLFGNTEAFF. The CDR3 DNA sequence: TGTGCCAGCAGCTTATTCGGGAACACTGAAGCTTTCTTT.

In this sample, this clone turned up a few times. The V gene is TRBV5-1, the J gene TRBJ2-5; 9 positions agree with TRBD2. V lost 6 bases and J lost 1; bases outside the gene matches: 10. CDR1 SGHRS and CDR2 YFSETQ come from the germline V gene. CDR3 size: 16 residues. The CDR3: CASKVPAGGSQETQYF. CDR3 nucleotides: TGCGCCAGCAAGGTTCCAGCGGGAGGTTCCCAAGAGACCCAGTACTTC.

This rearrangement joins TRBV14 to TRBJ2-7; possibly TRBD1 or TRBD2 for D (7 bases each). The CDR3 is made up of 15 amino acids. Germline V lookup: CDR1 SGHDN, CDR2 FVKESK. V lost 4 bases and J lost 2, with 15 bases in between. The CDR3 loop reads CASSPQGGIPYEQYF. CDR3 nucleotides: TGTGCCAGCAGCCCCCAGGGGGGGATCCCCTACGAGCAGTACTTC.

In this sample, this clone turned up many times. The chain is built from TRBV6-6 and TRBJ2-7; D gene uncertain. V lost 2 bases, J lost 6 bases, and 14 bases lay in between. Per the germline V gene, CDR1 is MNHNY and CDR2 is SVGAGI (reference sequence). The CDR3 is 14 amino acids. This chain's CDR3 is CASSYMAGGGEQYF. The CDR3 nucleotides read TGTGCCAGCAGTTACATGGCTGGTGGCGGCGAGCAGTACTTC.

The chain is built from TRBV5-4 and TRBJ1-3; D not certain. Looked up from germline, CDR1 is SGHNT and CDR2 is YYREEE (reference sequence). V was cut by 4 bases and J by 3 bases, with 17 bases left in between. The CDR3 runs 16 residues. The CDR3 region has the DNA TGTGCCAGCAGCCGTGGAGGGTCCATGGATGGAAACACCATATATTTT. It codes for CASSRGGSMDGNTIYF.

This clone was picked up a small number of times. This chain uses TRBV18 with TRBJ2-5, with TRBD2 as a possible D gene (5 bases). Germline assignment: CDR1 KGHSH and CDR2 LQKENI. The CDR3 spans 16 residues. V shed 0 bases and J shed 5 bases, with 16 bases lying between them. The CDR3 coding sequence is TGTGCCAGCTCACCACCGCGACTGGTGGGAGAGGAGACCCAGTACTTC. Amino acid sequence: CASSPPRLVGEETQYF.

This sequence joins TRBV28 and TRBJ1-2; D ambiguous. Germline CDR1 reads MDHEN; CDR2 reads SYDVKM. V dropped 6 bases and J dropped 5 bases, with 10 bases sitting between them. The length of the CDR3 is 12 residues. CDR3 amino acids: CASSTHGYGYTF. CDR3 sequence (DNA): TGTGCCAGCAGCACTCACGGGTATGGCTACACCTTC.

Worth noting for this clone: This same CDR3 is encoded by further DNA sequences in the sample. The gene calls are TRBV28 and TRBJ1-3; D is uncertain. Germline CDR1 and CDR2: MDHEN and SYDVKM. The V and J ends lost 5 bases and 8 bases respectively, with 7 bases between them. This CDR3 has 11 amino acids. The CDR3, as DNA: TGTGCCAGCAGTCTGGAGGACACCATATATTTT. This translates into CASSLEDTIYF.

The CDR3 region has the DNA TGTGCCTCTGGCAGGGGGATCTACGAGCAGTACTTC. This translates into CASGRGIYEQYF. The chain couples TRBV5-5 to TRBJ2-7; 7 bases agree with TRBD1. Germline assignment: CDR1 SGHKS and CDR2 YYEKEE (reference sequence). V lost 10 bases to trimming and J lost 3 bases; unmatched junction nucleotides: 7. The length of the CDR3 is 12 residues. Full variable domain (missing parts from reference TRBV5-5 and TRBJ2-7): DAGVTQSPTHLIKTRGQQVTLRCSPISGHKSVSWYQQVLGQGPQFIFQYYEKEERGRGNFPDRFSARQFPNYSSELNVNALLLGDSALYLCASGRGIYEQYFGPGTRLTVT.

The rearrangement uses TRBV5-4 and TRBJ2-7; 11 bases map to TRBD2. Per the germline V gene, CDR1 is SGHNT and CDR2 is YYREEE (reference sequence). Trimming removed 2 bases from V and 8 bases from J; junction bases left unmatched: 9. The CDR3 runs 15 residues. The CDR3 region is CASSLKTSGILKQYF. In DNA, the CDR3 is TGTGCCAGCAGCTTAAAGACTAGCGGGATATTGAAGCAGTACTTC.

This chain joins TRBV10-1 and TRBJ1-2; the match to TRBD1 covers 9 bases. The CDR3 has 13 residues. Germline V gene lookup returns CDR1 WNHNN and CDR2 SYGVQD (reference sequence). Trimming at V came to 6 bases and at J to 6 bases, leaving 5 bases not matched to a gene. The CDR3 sequence: CASRTDRGHGYTF. The CDR3 bases are TGCGCCAGCAGGACGGACAGGGGTCATGGCTACACCTTC.

The chain combines TRBV7-9 with TRBJ1-2; D is unclear. Germline CDR1 and CDR2: SEHNR and FQNEAQ (reference sequence). The CDR3 contains 15 residues. Trimming took 1 base from V and 4 from J, leaving 13 bases between them. This chain's CDR3 is CASSLDGRAPYGYTF. CDR3 nucleotide sequence: TGTGCCAGCAGCTTAGATGGGCGGGCACCCTATGGCTACACCTTC.

The rearrangement links TRBV28 to TRBJ1-5; 7 nucleotides agree with TRBD1. The V segment lost 7 bases and the J segment 4 bases; nucleotides outside the gene matches: 7. The germline V gene has CDR1 MDHEN and CDR2 SYDVKM. CDR3 length: 14 amino acids. The CDR3 DNA reads TGTGCCAGCACCAGGGGACAGACTAATCAGCCCCAGCATTTT. Protein product: CASTRGQTNQPQHF. Full variable domain (outside the CDR3, taken from reference TRBV28 and TRBJ1-5): DVKVTQSSRYLVKRTGEKVFLECVQDMDHENMFWYRQDPGLGLRLIYFSYDVKMKEKGDIPEGYSVSREKKERFSLILESASTNQTSMYLCASTRGQTNQPQHFGDGTRLSIL.

The rearrangement joins TRBV30 to TRBJ1-2; D gene unclear. The CDR3 has 14 residues. Germline V gene sequence: CDR1 GTSNPN, CDR2 SVGIG (reference sequence). With 0 bases removed from V and 5 bases from J, the gap between germline ends came to 13 bases. CDR3 sequence (DNA): TGTGCCTGGAGTGTAAGACCCATTGCGTATGGCTACACCTTC. It translates to CAWSVRPIAYGYTF. The entire variable domain, with the rest obtained from reference TRBV30 and TRBJ1-2, is as follows: SQTIHQWPATLVQPVGSPLSLECTVEGTSNPNLYWYRQAAGRGLQLLFYSVGIGQISSEVPQNLSASRPQDRQFILSSKKLLLSDSGFYLCAWSVRPIAYGYTFGSGTRLTVV.

This chain joins TRBV28 and TRBJ2-3; TRBD1 matches at 9 bases. The trim removed 5 bases at V and 4 bases at J, leaving 4 bases unmatched. The CDR3 length is 14 residues. From germline, CDR1 is MDHEN and CDR2 SYDVKM. The CDR3 here is CASSRDRAPDTQYF. CDR3 nucleotide sequence: TGTGCCAGCAGTCGGGACAGGGCCCCAGATACGCAGTATTTT. Looking up the rest from reference TRBV28 and TRBJ2-3 gives the full variable domain: DVKVTQSSRYLVKRTGEKVFLECVQDMDHENMFWYRQDPGLGLRLIYFSYDVKMKEKGDIPEGYSVSREKKERFSLILESASTNQTSMYLCASSRDRAPDTQYFGPGTRLTVL.

This clone was detected a few times. The chain joins TRBV4-1 to TRBJ1-4; D is undetermined. V dropped 8 bases and J dropped 8 bases, with 21 bases sitting between them. Germline V lookup: CDR1 MGHRA, CDR2 YSYEKL. The CDR3 covers 15 residues. CDR3 DNA: TGCGCCAGCGTCCGGGCCCCGACGACGGGGGAAAAACTGTTTTTT. It is translated as CASVRAPTTGEKLFF.

As concerns this clone: Other DNA sequences within the sample encode an identical CDR3. V gene TRBV7-9 combines with J gene TRBJ2-3, with D possibly being TRBD1 (6 bases). The germline CDR1 and CDR2 sequences are SEHNR and FQNEAQ (reference sequence). This CDR3 is 15 amino acids long. V was clipped by 4 bases and J by 0 bases, with 11 bases between them. The CDR3 loop is CASSSRGDSTDTQYF. DNA of the CDR3: TGTGCCAGCAGCTCCAGGGGAGATAGCACAGATACGCAGTATTTT.